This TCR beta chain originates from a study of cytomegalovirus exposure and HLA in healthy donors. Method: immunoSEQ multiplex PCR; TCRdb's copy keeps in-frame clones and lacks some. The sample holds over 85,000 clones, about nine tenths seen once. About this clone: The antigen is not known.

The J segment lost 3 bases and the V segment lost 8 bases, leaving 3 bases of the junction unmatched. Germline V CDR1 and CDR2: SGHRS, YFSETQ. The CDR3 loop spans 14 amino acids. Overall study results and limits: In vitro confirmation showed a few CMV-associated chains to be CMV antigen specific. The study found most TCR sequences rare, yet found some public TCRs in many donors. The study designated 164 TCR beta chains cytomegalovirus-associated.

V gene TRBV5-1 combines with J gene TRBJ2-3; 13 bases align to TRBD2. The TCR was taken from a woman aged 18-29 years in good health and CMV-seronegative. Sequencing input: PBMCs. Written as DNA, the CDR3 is TGCGCCAGTGGGACTAGCGGGGTAACAGATACGCAGTATTTT. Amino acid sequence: CASGTSGVTDTQYF.